The 2 T cell receptor beta chains listed next were all sequenced from one sample in a study of CD8 T cells in ankylosing spondylitis. TCRdb itself ran the 5' RACE reads through MiXCR, one entry per CDR3 protein. The sample carries approximately 130,000 distinct CDR3 sequences, roughly 11% recorded once. Source material: blood, either unsorted or a sorted T cell fraction (not recorded which). The source is a female donor with ankylosing spondylitis or in good health (not recorded which).

This clonotype was seen many times. V is TRBV7-6 and J is TRBJ2-1; 7 positions agree with TRBD1. The CDR3 has 14 residues. Germline lookup yields CDR1 SGHVS and CDR2 FNYEAQ. Trimming removed 4 bases from V and 4 bases from J; junction bases left unmatched: 4. The CDR3 DNA reads TGTGCCAGCAGCTCTCGACAGGGTTACAATGAGCAGTTCTTC. Protein product: CASSSRQGYNEQFF.

This clonotype has ten or more counts. The chain couples TRBV7-2 to TRBJ2-3; 10 bases are a match to TRBD2. The trim removed 2 bases at V and 3 bases at J, leaving 8 bases unmatched. Per germline, CDR1 SGHTA and CDR2 FQGNSA. The CDR3 consists of 17 residues. This chain's CDR3 is CASSLFLSGGPTDTQYF. DNA of the CDR3: TGTGCCAGCAGCTTATTTCTTAGCGGGGGGCCAACAGATACGCAGTATTTT.